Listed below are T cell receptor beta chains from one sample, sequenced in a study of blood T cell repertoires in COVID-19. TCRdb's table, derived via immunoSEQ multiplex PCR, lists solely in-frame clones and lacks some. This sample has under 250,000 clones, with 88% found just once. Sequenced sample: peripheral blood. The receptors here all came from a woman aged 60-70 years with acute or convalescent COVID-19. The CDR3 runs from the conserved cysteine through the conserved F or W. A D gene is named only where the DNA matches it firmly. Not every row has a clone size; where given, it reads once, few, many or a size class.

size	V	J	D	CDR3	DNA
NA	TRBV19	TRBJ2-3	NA	CASSIQGRMDTQYF	TGTGCCAGTAGTATTCAGGGCAGGATGGATACGCAGTATTTT
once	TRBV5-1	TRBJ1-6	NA	CASSLDRAKNSPLHF	TGCGCCAGCAGCTTGGACAGGGCCAAGAATTCACCCCTCCACTTT
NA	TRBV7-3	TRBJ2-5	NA	CASSSRTGRGETQYF	TGTGCCAGCAGCTCTAGGACAGGGAGGGGAGAGACCCAGTACTTC
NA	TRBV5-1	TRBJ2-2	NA	CASRRDTGELFF	TGCGCCAGCAGGCGTGACACCGGGGAGCTGTTTTTT
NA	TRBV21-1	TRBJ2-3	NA	CASSKVPRGCTDTQYF	TGTGCCAGCAGCAAAGTCCCGCGGGGGTGCACAGATACGCAGTATTTT
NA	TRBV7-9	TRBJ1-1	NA	CASSLAGQGTAFF	TGTGCCAGCAGCTTAGCGGGGCAGGGGACAGCTTTCTTT
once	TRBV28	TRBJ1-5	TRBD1	CASSPRTGISNQPQHF	TGTGCCAGCAGTCCGCGGACAGGGATTAGCAATCAGCCCCAGCATTTT
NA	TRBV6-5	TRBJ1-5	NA	CASRPPGHLNQPQHF	TGTGCCAGCAGGCCCCCGGGACACCTAAATCAGCCCCAGCATTTT
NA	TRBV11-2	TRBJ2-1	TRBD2	CASSLGIASGHNEQFF	TGTGCCAGCAGCTTAGGAATAGCTAGCGGTCACAATGAGCAGTTCTTC
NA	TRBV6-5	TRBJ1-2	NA	CASRPFGAGAYGYTF	TGTGCCAGCAGGCCCTTCGGAGCAGGGGCTTATGGCTACACCTTC
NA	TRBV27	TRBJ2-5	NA	CASSLSRGAETQYF	TGTGCCAGCAGTTTATCTAGGGGCGCAGAGACCCAGTACTTC
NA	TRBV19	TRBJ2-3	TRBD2	CASMKPIGGGGATDTQYF	TGTGCCAGTATGAAACCTATTGGTGGCGGGGGGGCCACAGATACGCAGTATTTT
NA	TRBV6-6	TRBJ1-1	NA	CASRPRGGMNTEAFF	TGTGCCAGCAGGCCCCGAGGGGGAATGAACACTGAAGCTTTCTTT
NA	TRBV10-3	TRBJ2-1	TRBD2	CAISPGTSLDEQFF	TGTGCCATCAGTCCCGGGACTAGTTTGGATGAGCAGTTCTTC
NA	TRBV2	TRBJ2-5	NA	CASSVGDRKTQYF	TGTGCCAGCAGTGTTGGTGACAGAAAGACCCAGTACTTC
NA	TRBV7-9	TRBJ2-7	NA	CASSLAGTGTWYEQYF	TGTGCCAGCAGCTTAGCAGGGACTGGGACTTGGTACGAGCAGTACTTC
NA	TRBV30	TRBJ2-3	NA	CAWSWGRGQADTQYF	TGTGCCTGGAGTTGGGGCAGGGGTCAGGCAGATACGCAGTATTTT